The T cell receptor beta chain described here comes from a study of T-cell memory formation after mild COVID-19. CDR3 length equals 12 residues. V lost 8 bases and J 0 bases, leaving 4 bases between the germline ends. The germline V gene has CDR1 SGHTA and CDR2 FQGNSA. TCRdb reprocessed the 5' RACE reads via MiXCR and lists one record per CDR3 protein. The sample has about 260,000 distinct CDR3 sequences; around 15% are singletons. The chain employs TRBV7-2 and TRBJ2-2; unclear D gene. Sequences were obtained from PBMCs or a T cell subset sorted from them (not recorded which). This sequence was found in a man aged 18 to 30 who had mild COVID-19 (a few samples of this study predate the infection). Cell type and time point are not known. The CDR3 here is CASGTNTGELFF. CDR3 bases: TGTGCCAGCGGAACGAACACCGGGGAGCTGTTTTTT. Complete variable domain (other parts from reference TRBV7-2 and TRBJ2-2): GAGVSQSPSNKVTEKGKDVELRCDPISGHTALYWYRQSLGQGLEFLIYFQGNSAPDKSGLPSDRFSAERTGGSVSTLTIQRTQQEDSAVYLCASGTNTGELFFGEGSRLTVL.